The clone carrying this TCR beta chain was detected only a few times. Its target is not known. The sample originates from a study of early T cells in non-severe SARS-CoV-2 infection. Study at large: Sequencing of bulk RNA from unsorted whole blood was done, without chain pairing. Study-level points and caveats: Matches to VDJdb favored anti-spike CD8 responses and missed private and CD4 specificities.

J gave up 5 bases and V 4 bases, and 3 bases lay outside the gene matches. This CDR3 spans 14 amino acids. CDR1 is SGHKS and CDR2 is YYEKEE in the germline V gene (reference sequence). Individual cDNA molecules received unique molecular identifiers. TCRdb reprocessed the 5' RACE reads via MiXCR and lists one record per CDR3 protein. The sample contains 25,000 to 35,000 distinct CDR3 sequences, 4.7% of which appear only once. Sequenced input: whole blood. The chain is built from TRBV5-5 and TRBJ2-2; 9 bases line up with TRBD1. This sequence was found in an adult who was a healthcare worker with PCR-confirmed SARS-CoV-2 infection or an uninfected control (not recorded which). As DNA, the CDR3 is TGTGCCAGCAGCAGAGGGACAGGGACCGGGGAGCTGTTTTTT. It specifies CASSRGTGTGELFF.